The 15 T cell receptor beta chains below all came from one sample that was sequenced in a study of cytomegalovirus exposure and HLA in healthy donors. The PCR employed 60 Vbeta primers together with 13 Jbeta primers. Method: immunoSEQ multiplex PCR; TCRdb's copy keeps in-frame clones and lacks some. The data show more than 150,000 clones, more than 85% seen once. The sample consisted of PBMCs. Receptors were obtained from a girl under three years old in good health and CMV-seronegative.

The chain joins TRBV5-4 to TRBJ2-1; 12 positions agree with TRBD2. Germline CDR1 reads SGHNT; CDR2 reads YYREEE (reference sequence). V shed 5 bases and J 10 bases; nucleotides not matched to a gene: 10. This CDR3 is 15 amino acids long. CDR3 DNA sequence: TGTGCCAGCAGTCCTCGACTAGCGGGAGCGCAAGAGCAGTTCTTC. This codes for CASSPRLAGAQEQFF.

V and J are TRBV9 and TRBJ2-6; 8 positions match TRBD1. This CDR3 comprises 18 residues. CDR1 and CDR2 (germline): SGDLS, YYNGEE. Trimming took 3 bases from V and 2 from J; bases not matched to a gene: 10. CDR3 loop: CASSERQGPEAGANVLTF. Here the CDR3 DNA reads TGTGCCAGCAGCGAGAGACAGGGGCCGGAAGCTGGGGCCAACGTCCTGACTTTC.

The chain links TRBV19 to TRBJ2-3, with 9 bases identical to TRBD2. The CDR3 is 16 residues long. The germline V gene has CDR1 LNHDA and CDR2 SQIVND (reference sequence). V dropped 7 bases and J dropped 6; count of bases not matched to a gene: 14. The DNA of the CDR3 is TGTGCCAGTACCCTCGCGCTTAGCGGGAGTCCGGATACGCAGTATTTT. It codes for CASTLALSGSPDTQYF.

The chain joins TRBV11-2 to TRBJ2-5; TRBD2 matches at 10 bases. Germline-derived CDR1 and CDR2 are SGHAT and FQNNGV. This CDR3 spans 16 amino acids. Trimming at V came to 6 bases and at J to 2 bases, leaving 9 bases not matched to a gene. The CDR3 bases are TGTGCCAGCAGGCCCAAACTAGCGGGGCGTCAAGAGACCCAGTACTTC. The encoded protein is CASRPKLAGRQETQYF. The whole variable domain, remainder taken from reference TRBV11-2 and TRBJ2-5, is EAGVAQSPRYKIIEKRQSVAFWCNPISGHATLYWYQQILGQGPKLLIQFQNNGVVDDSQLPKDRFSAERLKGVDSTLKIQPAKLEDSAVYLCASRPKLAGRQETQYFGPGTRLLVL.

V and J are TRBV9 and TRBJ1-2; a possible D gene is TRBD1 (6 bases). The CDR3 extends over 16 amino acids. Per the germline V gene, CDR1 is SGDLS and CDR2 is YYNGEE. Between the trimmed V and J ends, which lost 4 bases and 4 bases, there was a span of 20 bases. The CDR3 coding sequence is TGTGCCAGCAGCCTCCGGGGAGAGAGAGGGGGCTATGGCTACACCTTC. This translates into CASSLRGERGGYGYTF.

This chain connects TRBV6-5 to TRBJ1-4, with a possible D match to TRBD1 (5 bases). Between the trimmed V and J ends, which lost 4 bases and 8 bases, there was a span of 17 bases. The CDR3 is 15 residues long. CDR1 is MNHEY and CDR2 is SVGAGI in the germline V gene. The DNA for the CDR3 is TGTGCCAGCAGTTCCTGGACACCCTTGGGGGAAAAACTGTTTTTT. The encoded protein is CASSSWTPLGEKLFF.

As DNA, the CDR3 is TGTGCCAGTAGTATTCGTGGGCAGGGGGGTCAGCCCCAGCATTTT. It specifies CASSIRGQGGQPQHF. The chain uses TRBV19 and TRBJ1-5, with 7 bases aligning to TRBD1. The junction had 8 bases not matched to a gene; V was cut back by 3 bases and J by 6 bases. This CDR3 comprises 15 residues. Germline assignment: CDR1 LNHDA and CDR2 SQIVND (reference sequence).

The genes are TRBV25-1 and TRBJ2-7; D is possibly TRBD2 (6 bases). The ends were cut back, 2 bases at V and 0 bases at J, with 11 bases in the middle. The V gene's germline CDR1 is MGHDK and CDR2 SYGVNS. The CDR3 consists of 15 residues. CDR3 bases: TGTGCCAGCAGTGAAATGGGGGAGGACTCCTACGAGCAGTACTTC. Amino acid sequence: CASSEMGEDSYEQYF.

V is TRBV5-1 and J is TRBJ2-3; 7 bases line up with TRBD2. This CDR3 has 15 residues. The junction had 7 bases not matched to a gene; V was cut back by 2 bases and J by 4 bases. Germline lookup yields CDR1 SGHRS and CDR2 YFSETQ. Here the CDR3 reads CASSLGLVSADTQYF. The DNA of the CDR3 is TGCGCCAGCAGCTTAGGACTAGTGAGCGCAGATACGCAGTATTTT.

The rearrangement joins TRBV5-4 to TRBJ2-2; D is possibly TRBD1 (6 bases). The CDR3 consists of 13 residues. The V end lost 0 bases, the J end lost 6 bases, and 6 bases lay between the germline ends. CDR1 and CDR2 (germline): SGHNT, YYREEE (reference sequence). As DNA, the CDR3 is TGTGCCAGCAGCTTGGGGGGGCCCGGGGAGCTGTTTTTT. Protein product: CASSLGGPGELFF.

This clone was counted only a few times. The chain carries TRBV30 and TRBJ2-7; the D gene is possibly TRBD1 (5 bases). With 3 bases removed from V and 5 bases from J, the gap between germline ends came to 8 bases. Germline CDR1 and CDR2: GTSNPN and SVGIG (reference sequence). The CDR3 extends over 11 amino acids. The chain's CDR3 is CAWSPRDEQYF. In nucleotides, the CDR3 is TGTGCCTGGAGCCCCAGGGACGAGCAGTACTTC.

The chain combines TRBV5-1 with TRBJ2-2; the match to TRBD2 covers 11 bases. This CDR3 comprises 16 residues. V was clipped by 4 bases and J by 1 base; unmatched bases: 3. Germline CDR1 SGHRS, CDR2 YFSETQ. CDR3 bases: TGCGCCAGCAGCCAAGGACTAGCGGGGAACACCGGGGAGCTGTTTTTT. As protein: CASSQGLAGNTGELFF.

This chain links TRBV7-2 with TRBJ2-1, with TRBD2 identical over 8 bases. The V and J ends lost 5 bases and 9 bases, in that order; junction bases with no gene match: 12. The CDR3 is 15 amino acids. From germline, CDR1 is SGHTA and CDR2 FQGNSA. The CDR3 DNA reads TGTGCCAGCAGCAGAAGCGGGAGCGTTTCGGCTGAGCAGTTCTTC. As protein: CASSRSGSVSAEQFF.

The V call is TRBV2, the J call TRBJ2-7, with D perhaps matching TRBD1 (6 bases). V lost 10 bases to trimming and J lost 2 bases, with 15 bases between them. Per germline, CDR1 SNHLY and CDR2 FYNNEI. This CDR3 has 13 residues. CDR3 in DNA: TGTGCCACAGGGGACCGACAAGCCTACGAGCAGTACTTC. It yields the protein CATGDRQAYEQYF.

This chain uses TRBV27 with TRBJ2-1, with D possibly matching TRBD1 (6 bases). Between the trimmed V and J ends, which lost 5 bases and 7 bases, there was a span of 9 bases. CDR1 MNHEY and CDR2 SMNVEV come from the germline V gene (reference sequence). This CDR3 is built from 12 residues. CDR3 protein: CASSATGNEQFF. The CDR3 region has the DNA TGTGCCAGCAGTGCGACAGGTAATGAGCAGTTCTTC.